This T cell receptor (beta chain) emerged from a study of blood T cells in healthy people across ages. General study findings and limits: A greater number of naive CD4+ cells and higher diversity distinguished long-lived donors from aged donors.

In germline, CDR1 is SGHRS, CDR2 YFSETQ. This CDR3 is built from 18 residues. The V gene end was trimmed by 4 bases and the J gene end by 4 bases; junction bases not matched to a gene: 15. As to this clonotype: Its antigen remains unidentified.

Next came a second PCR, run for 7 to 11 cycles, which used a sample-barcoded 5' primer along with a J-beta primer mix. TCRdb ran MiXCR on the 5' RACE reads and lists one entry per CDR3 protein. The sample yields more than 1.4 million distinct CDR3 sequences, roughly 40% seen once. Material: blood. V and J are TRBV5-1 and TRBJ1-2; 11 bases agree with TRBD1. This receptor was taken from a woman aged 18-29 years in good health. For the CDR3, the DNA is TGCGCCAGCAGCCCCCCGGACAGGGGGCGCGTTTTGGGCTATGGCTACACCTTC. This encodes CASSPPDRGRVLGYGYTF.